Included here is one T cell receptor (beta chain) sequence, with context. What it binds is not known. Profiling relied on immunoSEQ multiplex PCR, and the TCRdb table lists in-frame clones only, not all of them. The sample lists about 120,000 clones; 92% were seen once. These data originate in a study of T cell responses to AZD1222 COVID-19 vaccine. The trim removed 0 bases at V and 1 base at J, leaving 9 bases unmatched. The CDR3 covers 18 residues. CDR1 and CDR2 (germline): SGHRS, YFSETQ. The study, taken as a whole, reports: Vaccine-associated CD4 TCRs ranged over spike, dominating at 160-218 and 743-854.

V gene TRBV5-1 combines with J gene TRBJ2-3; 9 nucleotides align to TRBD1. The clonotype originates from an adult who received the AZD1222 COVID-19 vaccine. The material sequenced was peripheral blood, taken 28 days after the second AZD1222 dose. The CDR3, as DNA: TGCGCCAGCAGCTTGGGTAGGAGTGGGGACAGGGGCACAGATACGCAGTATTTT. It is translated as CASSLGRSGDRGTDTQYF.